This TCR beta chain was retrieved from a study of cytomegalovirus exposure and HLA in healthy donors (dated by TCRdb to about 2017). Background on the whole study: According to an earlier analysis of several hundred of the donors, roughly 180 million T cells yielded roughly 100 million unique TCR beta sequences and less than 300 Gb of sequence data. A later analysis re-examined previously published TCR beta repertoires from about 670 donors and added high-resolution HLA genotyping to investigate patterns of TCR occurrence. An earlier analysis of around 580 of the donors used high-throughput TCR beta sequencing to judge whether each TCR beta V gene segment behaved as functional or pseudogenic. The study used immunosequencing to profile the T cell repertoires of several hundred subjects and linked those repertoires to cytomegalovirus serostatus. A later genetic analysis used genome-wide SNP genotypes for about 55% of the 666 donors, treating that subset as a discovery cohort. Every discovery cohort repertoire had been produced on one sequencing platform. High-throughput TCR immunosequencing, statistical association of individual TCRs with disease status, and machine learning were combined to predict cytomegalovirus infection status. Rather than using new phenotypic data, the later analysis identified candidate immune exposures from TCR beta sequences and from how often those sequences occurred across donors. Among about 390 genotyped donors of the cohort, an average of about 240,000 unique TCR beta nucleotide sequences were sequenced per donor, roughly 18% of them non-productive. The number of typed donors differed by locus: roughly 620-630 for A, B, C, DRB1 and DQB1; approximately 520 for DQA1; 600 to 610 for DPA1; and about 450 for DPB1. The study aimed to test whether cataloging public T cell receptors could reveal signatures of past pathogen exposure. An early release that covered more than 550 HLA-typed donors contained approximately 300 gigabases of sequencing data and roughly 84 million unique TCR sequences. Class I and class II HLA loci were covered by the typing at four-digit resolution. Besides the first cohort of about 730 subjects, a separate validation cohort made up of some 110 different subjects was used. Of the roughly 390 genotyped donors, 81% were placed in the genetic ancestry cluster associated with self-reported Caucasian donors. Donor age, sex, ethnicity and CMV serostatus were compiled together with the repertoire data. About five DR-DQ haplotypes were handled as single units for association and clustering, since linkage in the cohort was strong.

Trimming at the junction amounts to 4 bases on V and 6 bases on J, and the germline ends lie 12 bases apart. For CDR1 and CDR2, the germline V gene lists MNHNS and SASEGT. The CDR3 measures 14 amino acids from cysteine to phenylalanine. The kept DNA is CDR3 alone, 42 bases in frame from the first base. Summary of the overall study and its limitations: According to the authors, the approach could potentially be generalized to other disease states and immunological phenotypes. Strong co-occurrence of HLA alleles, especially DR and DQ, made assigning TCR associations to individual alleles difficult. A few of the identified cytomegalovirus-associated TCR beta chains were confirmed in vitro to be specific for cytomegalovirus antigens. Sequencing depth was assumed to be roughly uniform across donors in the presence/absence analyses, though that assumption may not hold. A further reported finding was that TCR beta sequences accurately predicted the HLA-A and HLA-B alleles for most subjects in the first cohort. Approximately 16 rarely observed V segments, including chromosome 9 orphons, were excluded from the earlier analysis of approximately 600 of the donors because counts were too low. In a later analysis, 16,951 TCR beta sequences were associated with specific HLA alleles at a false discovery rate of 0.05. A total of 150 or so TCR beta chains were listed by the study as associated with cytomegalovirus. Most TCR sequences were seen in very few donors, while some public TCRs were found in many individuals. Because the 87-base-pair reads could not distinguish some IMGT-functional V segments, including TRBV6-2 and TRBV6-3, those segments were excluded. In an earlier analysis of approximately 590 of the donors, most TCR beta V segments were observed in productive rearrangements about 87% or about 30% of the time, broadly matching IMGT annotations. A cluster of highly shared sequence variants was judged likely to be a technical artifact of the sequencing pipeline. In this cohort, only TCR beta chains were sequenced, and detectable features were limited by the absence of alpha or paired-chain data. In a later analysis, HLA-associated TCR beta chains were found to be more clonally expanded and to have lower generation probabilities than equally common non-associated chains. In a later genetic analysis, a missense DCLRE1C variant was associated with V-gene and J-gene trimming of TCR beta chains, and the association was replicated in an independent cohort. Correlated functional status among segregating V segments might be attributable to linkage disequilibrium, but an unknown experimental factor could not be ruled out. According to a later genetic analysis, donors in an Asian-associated ancestry cluster had fewer N-insertions in productive TCRs than the roughly 670-donor mean. For the cohort, immune exposure information was limited to CMV serostatus. Because HLA typing was unavailable for some donors at each locus, only the typed subset was used in association tests. According to a later analysis, parvovirus B19, influenza, CMV and Epstein-Barr virus appeared linked to several top co-occurrence clusters. The classifier was reported to diagnose cytomegalovirus status with high specificity and sensitivity in both the original cohort and the validation cohort. According to a later analysis, most CMV-associated TCR beta chains appeared to be HLA-restricted, and the HLA associations seemed to be driven largely by CMV exposure. According to a later analysis, TCR association rates differed among HLA loci, with DRB1 alleles showing the most associated TCRs and HLA-C alleles showing the fewest.

The library was obtained by the immunoSEQ multiplex PCR assay. For the multiplex PCR, a mixture combining 60 forward primers for TCR Vbeta segments and 13 reverse primers for TCR Jbeta segments was used. The CDR3 region of rearranged TCR beta genes was amplified from genomic DNA with a multiplex PCR assay. On the Illumina HiSeq System, the amplified TCR beta libraries were sequenced as 87-base-pair reads. The published analysis was carried out like this. Across the 640 or so repertoires, a later analysis counted 60 million to 90 million unique TCR beta chains, roughly 11 million of which were shared by at least two donors. Raw reads were error-corrected and collapsed into unique sequences by a nearest-neighbor algorithm in which closely related sequences were merged to remove PCR and sequencing errors. V, D and J gene segments were assigned by aligning CDR3 sequences to IMGT reference sequences. Each retained sequence needed at least a six-nucleotide match to both a V gene segment and a J gene segment. Rearrangements were classified as productive when the CDR3 lacked stop codons and remained in frame with V and J, and all other rearrangements were classified as non-productive. CDR3 was defined according to IMGT convention as the region running from the second conserved V-encoded cysteine to the conserved J-encoded phenylalanine. Sequences without an unambiguous match to a single V gene segment were excluded from the earlier analysis of about 600 of the donors. In an earlier analysis of around 600 of the donors, V segments were called functional above 56.7% productive rearrangements and were called segregating when the between-donor standard deviation exceeded 5%. To diagnose cytomegalovirus status from the catalog of TCR beta chain sequences, a statistical classification framework was built. V and J gene assignment, in a later analysis, came from comparing TCR nucleotide sequences with IMGT/GENE-DB human TR gene sequences. A later analysis assigned CDR3 sequences and most-parsimonious VDJ recombination scenarios with the TCRdist pipeline. In a later analysis, each TCR beta chain was defined by its CDR3 amino acid sequence together with its V-gene family, and reads lacking a unique V-gene family were excluded. To address suspected cross-contamination and a sequencing artifact, a later analysis removed approximately 600 highly shared, low-generation-probability nucleotide sequences. In a later analysis, a clonal expansion index for each public chain was calculated from normalized within-repertoire ranks of inferred template counts. In a later analysis, generation probabilities were computed using a VDJ recombination model fitted to out-of-frame rearrangements, and the results were checked against IGoR. Hypergeometric tests were used in a later analysis to score TCR-TCR, TCR-HLA and TCR-CMV co-occurrence, with a repertoire-size bias correction applied to the TCR pairs. In a later analysis, false discovery rates were estimated by permuting HLA or CMV assignments 20 times. In a later analysis, co-occurring TCRs were grouped using DBSCAN, with TCRdist sequence similarity added in when clustering inside HLA-allele-positive subsets. For co-occurrence clustering, repertoires with fewer than 30,000 or more than 120,000 public chains were excluded, along with 5 or 6 repertoires with anomalous nucleotide sharing. TCRdb took over this immuneACCESS table, retaining in-frame rearrangements with V and J assigned. Such tables are incomplete; in checked studies, under half of the missing clones stem from an unresolved V gene, and the remainder is unexplained. V and J calls and clone size are given by that table; D and trimming were obtained from the DNA. The sample table holds about 140,000 clones, of which approximately 80% were seen once. The ten largest clones represent approximately 5.1% of the sample.

In total, more than 500 healthy bone marrow donors made up the cohort. At the time of sampling, every cohort member was nominally healthy, though immune exposures that went unrecorded were likely present. The donor tested CMV seronegative, placing the donor among the approximately 360 seronegative members of the cohort. A peripheral blood sample was provided by each donor, and peripheral blood mononuclear cells were used for TCR beta sequencing. Genomic DNA extraction from the blood cell samples was performed with the Qiagen DNeasy Blood Extraction Kit. For this clone: Its antigen remains unidentified. No much larger clone is present one base from it, and per-base qualities are unavailable.

Source material: PBMCs. This TCR was recovered from a male donor in good health and CMV-seronegative. In this chain, TRBV6-1 is recombined with TRBJ1-4; matching of 5 bases hints at TRBD1 as the D gene. CDR3 region: CASSGRGFDEKLFF. The DNA is TGTGCCAGCAGTGGCCGGGGGTTTGATGAAAAACTGTTTTTT.